This T cell receptor beta chain was observed in a study of early T cells in non-severe SARS-CoV-2 infection. As for the study in general: Sequencing of unsorted whole blood was done on bulk RNA, leaving chains unpaired.

This clonotype was detected many times. Its target is unknown. The ends lost 3 bases at V and 8 bases at J; junction bases unmatched: 11. The length of the CDR3 is 17 residues. Germline V lookup: CDR1 MNHEY, CDR2 SMNVEV (reference sequence). General observations from the study: Private and CD4 specificities were missed by VDJdb matching, skewed to anti-spike CD8.

Each cDNA molecule carried a unique molecular identifier. One entry per CDR3 protein, called by TCRdb with MiXCR from the 5' RACE reads. Of tens of thousands of distinct CDR3 sequences in the sample, about 12% were seen once. Sequencing was performed on whole blood. This receptor was identified in an adult who was a healthcare worker with PCR-confirmed SARS-CoV-2 infection or an uninfected control (not recorded which). The gene calls are TRBV27 and TRBJ2-1; TRBD2 matches 12 bases. Here the CDR3 DNA reads TGTGCCAGCAGTTTGGGGTCCCTAGCGGGAGGGCACGATGAGCAGTTCTTC. Its translation: CASSLGSLAGGHDEQFF.